One and the same sample provided the 10 T cell receptor beta chains below, sequenced in a study of regulatory T cells in long-lasting Graves disease. Arm-PCR of CDR3 regions and iRepertoire HTBI primers were used to build TCR beta libraries. TCRdb passed the multiplex PCR reads through MiXCR, listing each CDR3 protein once. The sample includes roughly 350,000 distinct CDR3 sequences, around 15% of them seen just once. The time point: newly diagnosed GD, antithyroid drugs for less than 3 months. PBMC RNA served as the TCR library source. The same specimen was also included in a second study, on T cells in Graves' hyperthyroidism and ophthalmopathy.

Sequences were derived from peripheral blood mononuclear cells (PBMCs), sampled at new diagnosis, from a patient treated with antithyroid drugs. These receptors came from a woman between 18 and 29 years old with Graves disease.

This chain links TRBV13 with TRBJ1-3; 9 bases are shared with TRBD1. The germline V gene has CDR1 PRHDT and CDR2 FYEKMQ (reference sequence). V lost 4 bases to trimming and J lost 2 bases; unmatched junction nucleotides: 18. The CDR3 length is 20 residues. This CDR3 is CASSSLPAGTGRLAGNTIYF. CDR3 DNA: TGTGCCAGCAGCTCACTACCGGCCGGGACAGGGAGGTTGGCTGGAAACACCATATATTTT.

This clonotype came up many times. The gene calls are TRBV18 and TRBJ1-3; D is unclear. The germline V gene has CDR1 KGHSH and CDR2 LQKENI. The V and J ends lost 3 bases and 0 bases respectively, with 21 bases between them. The CDR3 runs 19 residues. The CDR3 nucleotides are TGTGCCAGCTCACCTGTCGGGTGGGTTCGAACGGTCTCTGGAAACACCATATATTTT. Protein product: CASSPVGWVRTVSGNTIYF. Looking up the rest from reference TRBV18 and TRBJ1-3 gives the full variable domain: NAGVMQNPRHLVRRRGQEARLRCSPMKGHSHVYWYRQLPEEGLKFMVYLQKENIIDESGMPKERFSAEFPKEGPSILRIQQVVRGDSAAYFCASSPVGWVRTVSGNTIYFGEGSWLTVV.

This clonotype was picked up many times. This CDR3 is CASSPSTGGGAFF. The CDR3 coding sequence is TGTGCCAGCTCACCATCGACAGGAGGTGGAGCTTTCTTT. The V gene is TRBV18, the J gene TRBJ1-1; a possible D gene is TRBD1 (6 bases). Germline CDR1 reads KGHSH; CDR2 reads LQKENI. The CDR3 runs to 13 residues. The V and J ends lost 2 bases and 10 bases respectively, with 14 bases between them.

This clonotype was observed many times. CDR3 region: CASSRGGLGEKLFF. In DNA form, the CDR3 reads TGTGCCAGCAGCCGAGGGGGTTTGGGGGAAAAACTGTTTTTT. J is TRBJ1-4 and V is TRBV2, with D maybe TRBD1 (6 bases). V was clipped by 6 bases and J by 8 bases, with 16 bases between them. The CDR3 is made up of 14 amino acids. Germline CDR1 SNHLY, CDR2 FYNNEI.

This clonotype has only a few counts. The chain couples TRBV5-1 to TRBJ1-2, with D maybe TRBD1 (5 bases). CDR3 size: 15 residues. V lost 0 bases, J lost 3 bases, and 12 bases lay in between. CDR1 is SGHRS and CDR2 is YFSETQ in the germline V gene. CDR3 loop: CASSLVGGVDYGYTF. In DNA form, the CDR3 reads TGCGCCAGCAGCTTGGTGGGGGGTGTGGACTATGGCTACACCTTC.

This clonotype occurred many times. CDR3 nucleotides: TGCAGTGCTAGATCCCAGCAGGCGGTCAATGAGCAGTTCTTC. Its translation: CSARSQQAVNEQFF. J is TRBJ2-1 and V is TRBV20-1; D is unclear. CDR3 length: 14 amino acids. V shed 2 bases and J shed 6 bases, with 14 bases lying between them. Germline CDR1 and CDR2: DFQATT and SNEGSKA (reference sequence).

This clonotype has just a few counts. The genes are TRBV11-1 and TRBJ2-1, with 9 bases that match TRBD2. This CDR3 has 16 residues. Germline CDR1 reads SGHAT; CDR2 reads FQDESV (reference sequence). V gave up 1 base and J gave up 8 bases; unmatched junction bases: 9. The chain's CDR3 is CASSLGGRGGVDEQFF. For the CDR3, the DNA is TGTGCCAGCAGCTTAGGGGGTCGCGGGGGGGTGGATGAGCAGTTCTTC.

This clonotype was detected ten times or more. The chain joins TRBV12-3 or TRBV12-4 to TRBJ2-2; TRBD1 might be the D (6 bases). V gave up 5 bases and J gave up 0 bases, with 10 bases separating them. The length of the CDR3 is 15 residues. The DNA of the CDR3 is TGTGCCAGCAGTCCCGGGACAACGAACACCGGGGAGCTGTTTTTT. Its protein is CASSPGTTNTGELFF.

This clonotype showed up many times. V usage is TRBV11-2 and J usage is TRBJ2-2; D uncertain. This CDR3 is 13 amino acids long. Trimming took off 5 bases at V and 6 bases at J, with 10 bases between the two ends. Germline-derived CDR1 and CDR2 are SGHAT and FQNNGV. CDR3 protein: CASSPRVAGELFF. CDR3 nucleotides: TGTGCCAGCAGCCCTCGGGTGGCCGGGGAGCTGTTTTTT. Together with reference TRBV11-2 and TRBJ2-2, the CDR3 gives the full variable domain: EAGVAQSPRYKIIEKRQSVAFWCNPISGHATLYWYQQILGQGPKLLIQFQNNGVVDDSQLPKDRFSAERLKGVDSTLKIQPAKLEDSAVYLCASSPRVAGELFFGEGSRLTVL.

This clonotype was seen more than once but under ten times. This rearrangement joins TRBV28 to TRBJ1-4; a weak D match, TRBD1 (5 bases). V lost 8 bases and J 1 base, leaving 11 bases between the germline ends. The germline V gene has CDR1 MDHEN and CDR2 SYDVKM. The CDR3 length is 14 residues. The CDR3 DNA follows: TGTGCCAGCGCCGCGGGGGTAACTAATGAAAAACTGTTTTTT. As protein: CASAAGVTNEKLFF.